The 26 T cell receptor beta chains below come from one sample, sequenced in a study of T-cell reconstitution after alpha-beta-depleted transplantation in children listed by TCRdb under 2016. The meaning of the sample's treatment or condition label: allogeneic hematopoietic cell transplantation with graft depleted of TCRalphabeta T cells and CD19 B cells. The library was obtained by PCR. The reads were generated on an Illumina HiSeq 2500. TCR libraries were prepared with molecular barcoding, using unique molecular identifiers to normalize TCRbeta repertoire quantification. The raw public reads went through TCRdb reprocessing: fastp at Q25, MiXCR clone calling, in-frame beta chains kept. Duplicate CDR3 protein sequences are folded into a single record with the most common DNA and genes. Here the sample has about 500,000 distinct CDR3 sequences; roughly 10% occur a single time. 13% to 15% of the sample goes to the ten largest clones.

Here the sequenced sample was PBMCs, mostly from graft donor cells, taken 180 days after TCRalphabeta/CD19-depleted stem cell transplant. The receptors shown here come from a female patient aged 2-9 years who had a stem cell transplant for aplastic anemia, so the T cells may come from the graft donor.

The chain is built from TRBV29-1 and TRBJ2-7; perhaps D is TRBD1 or TRBD2 (5 bases each). Germline CDR1 and CDR2: SQVTM and ANQGSEA. V was clipped by 2 bases and J by 1 base, with 15 bases between them. The CDR3 covers 15 residues. CDR3 region: CSVEFPGPVSYEQYF. The CDR3 nucleotides are TGCAGCGTTGAATTCCCGGGACCAGTTTCCTACGAGCAGTACTTC.

DNA of the CDR3: TGTGCCATCAGTGAGTCGGGGCTCTCCGCCTTCAATGAGCAGTTCTTC. Translated, it gives CAISESGLSAFNEQFF. The gene calls are TRBV10-3 and TRBJ2-1; a weak D match, TRBD1 (5 bases). CDR3 length: 16 amino acids. Germline CDR1 reads ENHRY; CDR2 reads SYGVKD. Trimming took off 0 bases at V and 6 bases at J, with 15 bases between the two ends.

This clonotype has only a few counts. The chain joins TRBV4-3 to TRBJ2-1; 7 bases fit TRBD1. The CDR3 spans 17 residues. The V segment lost 1 base and the J segment 6 bases; nucleotides outside the gene matches: 12. The germline V gene has CDR1 LGHNA and CDR2 YSLEER. This CDR3 is CASSQVWAGGAGNEQFF. The CDR3 DNA is TGCGCCAGCAGCCAAGTATGGGCAGGGGGTGCAGGCAATGAGCAGTTCTTC.

There are a few counts of this clonotype. V usage is TRBV24-1 and J usage is TRBJ1-2; D is perhaps TRBD1 (5 bases). Germline V gene data show CDR1 as KGHDR and CDR2 as SFDVKD. The ends were cut back, 4 bases at V and 4 bases at J, with 6 bases in the middle. CDR3 length: 12 amino acids. CDR3 amino acids: CATSEGGYGYTF. CDR3 DNA sequence: TGTGCCACCAGTGAGGGGGGCTATGGCTACACCTTC.

This clonotype was counted at least ten times. This sequence joins TRBV27 and TRBJ2-7; D is possibly TRBD1 (5 bases). This CDR3 has 13 residues. Looked up from germline, CDR1 is MNHEY and CDR2 is SMNVEV (reference sequence). Trimming shortened V by 6 bases and J by 4 bases, and 13 bases separated the two germline ends. The CDR3 protein is CASSARQFYEQYF. The CDR3, as DNA: TGTGCCAGCAGCGCCAGACAGTTTTACGAGCAGTACTTC.

The V call is TRBV2, the J call TRBJ2-7, with D maybe TRBD2 (5 bases). Germline V gene data show CDR1 as SNHLY and CDR2 as FYNNEI. There are 13 residues in the CDR3. V lost 4 bases to trimming and J lost 4 bases, with 11 bases between them. The DNA for the CDR3 is TGTGCCAGCAGTGGGTCCTGGGAGTACGAGCAGTACGTC. It codes for CASSGSWEYEQYV.

This clonotype was seen more than once but under ten times. This chain uses TRBV5-1 with TRBJ2-3, with TRBD1 matching 7 bases. This CDR3 has 17 residues. Trimming took 0 bases from V and 0 from J; bases not matched to a gene: 7. Germline V lookup: CDR1 SGHRS, CDR2 YFSETQ. The CDR3 is CASSLELTGTSTDTQYF. CDR3 bases: TGCGCCAGCAGCTTGGAGTTGACAGGGACAAGCACAGATACGCAGTATTTT.

The chain couples TRBV9 to TRBJ2-1; D unresolved. Trimming cost V 0 bases and J 9 bases, with 4 bases left between them. The length of the CDR3 is 11 residues. Germline assignment: CDR1 SGDLS and CDR2 YYNGEE. The CDR3 nucleotides are TGTGCCAGCAGCGTAGACGGTGAGCAGTTCTTC. Amino acids: CASSVDGEQFF.

In its sample, this clonotype was seen a few times. V and J are TRBV10-3 and TRBJ1-1, with D unclear. This CDR3 region has 14 residues. Germline V CDR1 and CDR2: ENHRY, SYGVKD. V lost 6 bases and J lost 7, with 18 bases in between. The CDR3 reads CAIREDRVGGEAFF. CDR3 in DNA: TGTGCCATCAGAGAGGACCGGGTGGGTGGTGAAGCTTTCTTT.

This rearrangement joins TRBV7-8 to TRBJ1-6; D unresolved. Looked up from germline, CDR1 is SGHVS and CDR2 is FQNEAQ. Trimming removed 2 bases at V and 3 bases at J, with 8 bases between. This CDR3 contains 15 residues. This chain's CDR3 is CASSLREIYNSPLHF. The CDR3 region has the DNA TGTGCCAGCAGCTTAAGAGAAATCTATAATTCACCCCTCCACTTT.

This chain uses TRBV28 with TRBJ2-6; D not certain. CDR1 is MDHEN, CDR2 SYDVKM, per germline. The CDR3 has 15 residues. Trimming took 2 bases from V and 4 from J, leaving 9 bases between them. The DNA for the CDR3 is TGTGCCAGCAGTTTACCCGGAACCGGGGCCAACGTCCTGACTTTC. Protein sequence: CASSLPGTGANVLTF.

This chain links TRBV12-3 or TRBV12-4 with TRBJ2-7; a weak D match, TRBD1 (5 bases). V was cut by 8 bases and J by 0 bases, with 11 bases left in between. CDR3 length equals 13 residues. The CDR3 sequence is CASGQDSSYEQYF. The DNA for the CDR3 is TGTGCCAGCGGACAAGATAGCTCCTACGAGCAGTACTTC.

This chain links TRBV4-1 with TRBJ2-5, with D perhaps given as TRBD1 or TRBD2 (7 bases each). Germline loops: CDR1 MGHRA, CDR2 YSYEKL. The V end lost 1 base, the J end lost 4 bases, and 25 bases lay between the germline ends. The CDR3 runs to 19 residues. The CDR3 coding sequence is TGCGCCAGCAGCCAAGCCTTCTCCTCAGGGGGGGGGGCTGGAGAGACCCAGTACTTC. It codes for CASSQAFSSGGGAGETQYF.

The chain employs TRBV9 and TRBJ1-1, with a tentative D call TRBD1 (5 bases). Trimming stripped 3 bases from V and 0 bases from J, with 12 bases between. CDR1 SGDLS and CDR2 YYNGEE come from the germline V gene. This CDR3 is 15 amino acids long. The CDR3 protein is CASSARQNMNTEAFF. CDR3 DNA: TGTGCCAGCAGCGCCCGACAGAACATGAACACTGAAGCTTTCTTT.

The V call is TRBV27, the J call TRBJ1-6, with TRBD1 identical over 7 bases. The CDR3 is made up of 15 amino acids. Trimming cost V 5 bases and J 8 bases; bases outside gene matches: 9. Per germline, CDR1 MNHEY and CDR2 SMNVEV (reference sequence). The CDR3 nucleotides read TGTGCCAGCAGTAAGGGGGCGTTGAGCGATTCACCCCTCCACTTT. Its protein product is CASSKGALSDSPLHF.

This clonotype has more than one count but fewer than ten. This chain joins TRBV11-2 and TRBJ2-2; 9 bases are shared with TRBD2. Germline CDR1 SGHAT, CDR2 FQNNGV. Trimming at V came to 3 bases and at J to 6 bases, leaving 8 bases not matched to a gene. This CDR3 spans 16 amino acids. In DNA, the CDR3 is TGTGCCAGCAGCTTTCTAGTAGCGGGAGTTTCCGGGGAGCTGTTTTTT. Translating it yields CASSFLVAGVSGELFF.

V and J are TRBV5-1 and TRBJ2-1, with D maybe TRBD2 (6 bases). V was cut by 2 bases and J by 10 bases, with 16 bases left in between. The germline V gene has CDR1 SGHRS and CDR2 YFSETQ. The CDR3 covers 14 residues. In DNA form, the CDR3 reads TGCGCCAGCAGCTTAACCCCAGGGCGGGACGAGCAGTTCTTC. As protein: CASSLTPGRDEQFF.

For this clonotype: Given a much more abundant clone one base away, this may be a read error. The chain combines TRBV20-1 with TRBJ2-1; 11 nucleotides align to TRBD2. The germline gives CDR1 DFQATT, CDR2 SNEGSKA (reference sequence). The CDR3 has 16 residues. The CDR3, as DNA: TGCACTGCCGTTAGCGGGAGGGCCCGGGGATACAATGAGCAGTTCTTC. Translating gives CTAVSGRARGYNEQFF.

A few counts support this clonotype. The chain couples TRBV27 to TRBJ2-2; perhaps TRBD1 as D (7 bases). Germline assignment: CDR1 MNHEY and CDR2 SMNVEV (reference sequence). The length of the CDR3 is 15 residues. V was trimmed by 0 bases and J by 4 bases, leaving 9 bases between them. The CDR3 loop is CASSLSQGGTGELFF. The DNA for the CDR3 is TGTGCCAGCAGTTTATCCCAGGGGGGCACCGGGGAGCTGTTTTTT.

The table lists this clonotype with many counts. V gene TRBV7-2 combines with J gene TRBJ1-5; D uncertain. The CDR3 is made up of 14 amino acids. CDR1 and CDR2 (germline): SGHTA, FQGNSA. Deletions cut 1 base from V and 4 bases from J, with 8 bases between. As DNA, the CDR3 is TGTGCCAGCAGCTTAGGAGTATTAAATCAGCCCCAGCATTTT. Translating it yields CASSLGVLNQPQHF.

This clonotype showed up just a few times. The genes are TRBV29-1 and TRBJ2-3, with 8 bases identical to TRBD2. CDR1 is SQVTM and CDR2 is ANQGSEA in the germline V gene. CDR3 length: 14 residues. Germline trimming cut 6 bases from V and 2 bases from J; bases unmatched to any gene: 7. CDR3: CSVSRGGPTDTQYF. CDR3 DNA sequence: TGCAGCGTCAGCCGGGGGGGCCCCACAGATACGCAGTATTTT.

This clonotype was seen only a few times. This chain links TRBV6-5 with TRBJ1-4; D is unclear. V was trimmed by 0 bases and J by 0 bases, leaving 5 bases between them. This CDR3 contains 15 residues. The V gene's germline CDR1 is MNHEY and CDR2 SVGAGI. Here the CDR3 reads CASSYSNPTNEKLFF. CDR3 nucleotide sequence: TGTGCCAGCAGTTACTCAAATCCAACTAATGAAAAACTGTTTTTT.

This clonotype was detected ten times or more. The CDR3 spells CASRTDYGYTF. In nucleotides, the CDR3 is TGCGCCAGCCGGACAGACTATGGCTACACCTTC. This rearrangement joins TRBV5-1 to TRBJ1-2, with D possibly matching TRBD1 (6 bases). The CDR3 runs to 11 residues. Germline CDR1 is SGHRS and CDR2 is YFSETQ. V was shortened by 7 bases and J by 3 bases, with 7 bases between the two germline ends.

The V gene is TRBV6-2 or TRBV6-3, the J gene TRBJ2-7; TRBD2 aligns across 12 bases. The CDR3 consists of 15 residues. Trimming at V came to 2 bases and at J to 3 bases, leaving 2 bases not matched to a gene. Germline V CDR1 and CDR2: MNHEY, SVGEGT. The DNA for the CDR3 is TGTGCCAGCAGTTACCCACTAGCGGGGGGCTACGAGCAGTACTTC. It is translated as CASSYPLAGGYEQYF.

This clonotype was seen a handful of times. The V and J genes are TRBV28 and TRBJ2-1; D unclear. V lost 4 bases and J lost 5, with 18 bases in between. Germline CDR1 MDHEN, CDR2 SYDVKM. This CDR3 region has 16 residues. CDR3 sequence: CASSSLRLRVHNEQFF. The CDR3 DNA is TGTGCCAGCAGTTCGCTGAGGCTCCGGGTCCACAATGAGCAGTTCTTC.

J is TRBJ1-1 and V is TRBV7-9, with TRBD1 as a possible D gene (5 bases). CDR3 length: 13 residues. Trimming left V 9 bases short and J 4 bases short, with 15 bases between. CDR1 and CDR2 (germline): SEHNR, FQNEAQ (reference sequence). CDR3 sequence (DNA): TGTGCCAGGTCAAGGGGCATCCCCACTGAAGCTTTCTTT. Its protein is CARSRGIPTEAFF.